One sample yielded the 26 T cell receptor beta chains listed below, sequenced in a study of vaccination effects on CD4 cells after COVID-19. Following 10 days of culture, CD4+ T cells were isolated. Antigen specificity for these receptors is unknown. This table comes from immunoSEQ multiplex PCR, and its TCRdb copy is limited to in-frame clones, with some not included. The repertoire holds 70,000 to 75,000 clones, with approximately 71% as singletons. The sample consisted of CD4+ T cells from PBMCs cultured without peptide, taken before COVID-19 vaccination. The receptors were gathered from a human donor who received a COVID-19 vaccine.

The J gene is TRBJ2-3, the V gene TRBV4-3, with TRBD1 matching 7 bases. Germline V gene data show CDR1 as LGHNA and CDR2 as YSLEER. CDR3 length: 17 amino acids. V was clipped by 4 bases and J by 1 base; unmatched bases: 11. CDR3 residues: CASSRRTGVGGTDTQYF. The CDR3 nucleotides read TGCGCCAGCAGCCGCCGGACAGGTGTGGGGGGCACAGATACGCAGTATTTT.

The genes are TRBV12-3 or TRBV12-4 and TRBJ1-2; no clear D gene. Trimming cost V 0 bases and J 4 bases, with 3 bases left between them. The CDR3 is 12 amino acids. The CDR3, as DNA: TGTGCCAGCAGTTTAGCGCCCTATGGCTACACCTTC. Its translation: CASSLAPYGYTF.

The CDR3 DNA is TGTGCCAGCAGCACGGGACCCCAAAGCAATCAGCCCCAGCATTTT. This gives the protein CASSTGPQSNQPQHF. The V gene is TRBV5-6, the J gene TRBJ1-5; tentative D call: TRBD1 (5 bases). This CDR3 is 15 amino acids long. V was clipped by 4 bases and J by 1 base, with 12 bases between them. The V gene's germline CDR1 is SGHDT and CDR2 YYEEEE. The full variable domain, rest sourced from reference TRBV5-6 and TRBJ1-5, is DAGVTQSPTHLIKTRGQQVTLRCSPKSGHDTVSWYQQALGQGPQFIFQYYEEEERQRGNFPDRFSGHQFPNYSSELNVNALLLGDSALYLCASSTGPQSNQPQHFGDGTRLSIL.

The genes are TRBV29-1 and TRBJ1-1; weak D call: TRBD1 (5 bases). The germline V gene has CDR1 SQVTM and CDR2 ANQGSEA. This CDR3 is 12 amino acids long. The V end was cut by 6 bases, the J end by 4 bases, with 12 bases between. CDR3 nucleotide sequence: TGCAGCGTCAGGGACGAGGGCACTGAAGCTTTCTTT. Its translation is CSVRDEGTEAFF.

The genes are TRBV7-9 and TRBJ1-4; D is ambiguous. Germline CDR1 is SEHNR and CDR2 is FQNEAQ (reference sequence). Trimming cost V 4 bases and J 6 bases, with 9 bases left between them. The CDR3 runs to 13 residues. The CDR3 coding sequence is TGTGCCAGCAGCTGGGATTATGATGAAAAACTGTTTTTT. Its protein product is CASSWDYDEKLFF. Supplemented by reference TRBV7-9 and TRBJ1-4, the full variable domain reads DTGVSQNPRHKITKRGQNVTFRCDPISEHNRLYWYRQTLGQGPEFLTYFQNEAQLEKSRLLSDRFSAERPKGSFSTLEIQRTEQGDSAMYLCASSWDYDEKLFFGSGTQLSVL.

J is TRBJ2-3 and V is TRBV3-1 (or the pseudogene TRBV3-2), with a possible D match to TRBD2 (5 bases). Germline assignment: CDR1 LGHDT and CDR2 YNNKEL (reference sequence). This CDR3 region has 15 residues. Trimming took 7 bases from V and 0 from J, leaving 14 bases between them. CDR3 DNA sequence: TGTGCCAGCACCCCCCGACTAACTAGCACAGATACGCAGTATTTT. Translating it yields CASTPRLTSTDTQYF.

This clone was observed a handful of times. The chain combines TRBV10-1 with TRBJ2-3; the match to TRBD1 covers 8 bases. Germline V gene sequence: CDR1 WNHNN, CDR2 SYGVQD (reference sequence). The CDR3 length is 14 residues. V trimming: 8 bases; J trimming: 2 bases; junction bases outside the gene matches: 6. This chain's CDR3 is CASGQGYNTDTQYF. In DNA form, the CDR3 reads TGCGCCAGCGGACAGGGATATAACACAGATACGCAGTATTTT.

The chain combines TRBV19 with TRBJ1-4, with D possibly TRBD1 on 5 matching bases. The CDR3 runs 12 residues. CDR1 is LNHDA and CDR2 is SQIVND in the germline V gene (reference sequence). V lost 8 bases and J lost 6, with 10 bases in between. CDR3 bases: TGTGCCAGTTCGGACAAATATGAAAAACTGTTTTTT. It encodes CASSDKYEKLFF.

The chain carries TRBV27 and TRBJ1-2, with 7 positions matching TRBD1. Germline CDR1 and CDR2: MNHEY and SMNVEV (reference sequence). The CDR3 extends over 14 amino acids. Trimming at V came to 5 bases and at J to 3 bases, leaving 6 bases not matched to a gene. The CDR3 nucleotides are TGTGCCAGCAGTGCACGACAGGGAGACTATGGCTACACCTTC. As protein: CASSARQGDYGYTF.

V usage is TRBV12-2 and J usage is TRBJ2-7; the D segment call TRBD1 is taken from the table without a DNA check. TRBV12-2 is a listed pseudogene. This CDR3 has 15 amino acids. CDR3 sequence: CASRRPLDRPYEQYV. In DNA, the CDR3 is TGTGCAAGTCGCCGCCCTTTGGACAGACCCTACGAGCAGTACGTC.

The CDR3 sequence: CARSRGREVYEQYV. The CDR3 coding sequence is TGTGCCAGATCTAGGGGGCGAGAAGTCTACGAGCAGTACGTC. V usage is TRBV21-1 and J usage is TRBJ2-7; TRBD1 was called by the table and not checked on the DNA. TRBV21-1 is listed as a pseudogene. The length of the CDR3 is 14 residues.

J is TRBJ1-5 and V is TRBV19; D uncertain. Trimming took 4 bases from V and 3 from J, leaving 10 bases between them. The CDR3 loop spans 14 amino acids. Germline CDR1 LNHDA, CDR2 SQIVND (reference sequence). CDR3 DNA sequence: TGTGCCAGTAGTAACCTCCAGCCCAATCAGCCCCAGCATTTT. Its translation: CASSNLQPNQPQHF.

The chain joins TRBV10-2 to TRBJ1-6; the match to TRBD1 covers 7 bases. Germline loops: CDR1 WSHSY, CDR2 SAAADI. The J segment lost 5 bases and the V segment lost 4 bases, leaving 11 bases of the junction unmatched. This CDR3 region has 17 residues. Here the CDR3 DNA reads TGCGCCAGCAGTGGGGCTGACAGGGAATCTGATAATTCACCCCTCCACTTT. Translated, it gives CASSGADRESDNSPLHF.

The V gene is TRBV7-8, the J gene TRBJ1-5, with TRBD1 matching 12 bases. This CDR3 has 16 amino acids. The J segment lost 6 bases and the V segment lost 4 bases, leaving 7 bases of the junction unmatched. The V gene's germline CDR1 is SGHVS and CDR2 FQNEAQ. CDR3 residues: CASSSGGTGGFQPQHF. The CDR3 DNA follows: TGTGCCAGCAGCTCAGGGGGGACAGGGGGCTTTCAGCCCCAGCATTTT.

This sequence joins TRBV3-1 (or the pseudogene TRBV3-2) and TRBJ2-7, with 13 bases matching TRBD2. The CDR3 has 15 residues. Losses at the gene ends were 4 bases for V and 5 bases for J; bases not matched to a gene: 5. The germline gives CDR1 LGHDT, CDR2 YNNKEL (reference sequence). The CDR3 loop is CASSPRTSGGNEQYV. CDR3 sequence (DNA): TGTGCCAGCAGCCCTAGGACTAGCGGGGGCAACGAGCAGTACGTC.

This chain links TRBV30 with TRBJ1-3; 7 nucleotides line up with TRBD1. Per germline, CDR1 GTSNPN and CDR2 SVGIG (reference sequence). V lost 5 bases to trimming and J lost 7 bases; unmatched junction nucleotides: 11. CDR3 length equals 14 residues. As DNA, the CDR3 is TGTGCCTGGGGGCACATACAGGGGAGGAACACCATATATTTT. Translated, it gives CAWGHIQGRNTIYF.

This chain joins TRBV7-2 and TRBJ2-1; 9 nucleotides agree with TRBD2. V was clipped by 6 bases and J by 0 bases; unmatched bases: 6. Germline V gene lookup returns CDR1 SGHTA and CDR2 FQGNSA. This CDR3 is 16 amino acids long. The CDR3, as DNA: TGTGCCAGCAGTTATAGCGGGGGCCCCTCCTACAATGAGCAGTTCTTC. As protein: CASSYSGGPSYNEQFF.

The chain employs TRBV29-1 and TRBJ1-5; D may be TRBD1 (5 bases). The CDR3 is 13 residues long. The germline V gene encodes CDR1 SQVTM and CDR2 ANQGSEA. Deletions cut 4 bases from V and 5 bases from J, with 12 bases between. The CDR3 DNA sequence: TGCAGCGTTGGGGGACCGCCCGATCAGCCCCAGCATTTT. It encodes CSVGGPPDQPQHF.

This chain links TRBV12-3 or TRBV12-4 with TRBJ2-4; maybe TRBD2 (6 bases). The CDR3 covers 13 residues. Between the trimmed V and J ends, which lost 0 bases and 9 bases, there was a span of 9 bases. CDR3 nucleotide sequence: TGTGCCAGCAGTTTAGCTGCAGCGGGCATTCAGTACTTC. Translation gives CASSLAAAGIQYF.

This clone was detected only a few times. V gene TRBV2 combines with J gene TRBJ2-7; tentatively, D is TRBD1 or TRBD2 (5 bases each). V lost 5 bases and J 3 bases, leaving 11 bases between the germline ends. The germline V gene encodes CDR1 SNHLY and CDR2 FYNNEI. CDR3 length: 13 residues. CDR3 amino acids: CASSRDGGYEQYV. The CDR3, as DNA: TGTGCCAGCAGTCGGGACGGAGGCTACGAGCAGTACGTC.

CDR3 in amino acids: CASSLLAGADTQYF. CDR3 coding DNA: TGCGCCAGCAGCTTGCTTGCCGGGGCAGATACGCAGTATTTT. The chain has TRBV5-1 and TRBJ2-3; TRBD2 is a possible D gene (5 bases). Between the trimmed V and J ends, which lost 1 base and 4 bases, there was a span of 10 bases. The CDR3 sequence is 14 residues long. Germline V gene sequence: CDR1 SGHRS, CDR2 YFSETQ.

This clone has more than one count but fewer than ten. The V and J genes are TRBV10-3 and TRBJ1-3; the match to TRBD1 covers 9 bases. Germline lookup yields CDR1 ENHRY and CDR2 SYGVKD. CDR3 size: 16 residues. After removal of 6 bases from V and 0 bases from J, the junction contained 6 bases not matched to a gene. The CDR3 here is CAIRPGQGSSGNTIYF. The CDR3 DNA is TGTGCCATCAGACCGGGACAGGGATCCTCTGGAAACACCATATATTTT.

Here the CDR3 reads CASSLGTGAEAFF. The CDR3 region has the DNA TGTGCCAGCTCATTGGGGACAGGGGCCGAAGCTTTCTTT. This chain links TRBV18 with TRBJ1-1, with 10 bases matching TRBD1. The ends lost 5 bases at V and 8 bases at J; junction bases unmatched: 5. Germline V gives CDR1 KGHSH, CDR2 LQKENI. CDR3 size: 13 residues. The full variable domain, its missing parts supplied by reference TRBV18 and TRBJ1-1, is NAGVMQNPRHLVRRRGQEARLRCSPMKGHSHVYWYRQLPEEGLKFMVYLQKENIIDESGMPKERFSAEFPKEGPSILRIQQVVRGDSAAYFCASSLGTGAEAFFGQGTRLTVV.

Ten or more counts support this clone. The chain joins TRBV7-9 to TRBJ1-3, with D hard to call. Trimming took off 4 bases at V and 2 bases at J, with 12 bases between the two ends. This CDR3 spans 15 amino acids. CDR1 and CDR2 from the germline V gene are SEHNR and FQNEAQ (reference sequence). CDR3 sequence: CASSSLAEAGNTIYF. CDR3 nucleotide sequence: TGTGCCAGCAGCTCCTTAGCGGAGGCTGGAAACACCATATATTTT.

This clone was counted only a few times. This chain uses TRBV29-1 with TRBJ2-1; 8 bases are a match to TRBD1. Germline-derived CDR1 and CDR2 are SQVTM and ANQGSEA. Trimming cost V 5 bases and J 6 bases; bases outside gene matches: 12. The CDR3 covers 15 residues. DNA of the CDR3: TGCAGCGTTACTTTATTTCAGGGGGCCTCCAATGAGCAGTTCTTC. It codes for CSVTLFQGASNEQFF.

V gene TRBV25-1 combines with J gene TRBJ2-3; D not certain. The CDR3 is made up of 14 amino acids. Germline V gene lookup returns CDR1 MGHDK and CDR2 SYGVNS. Deletions cut 2 bases from V and 4 bases from J, with 10 bases between. The CDR3 sequence is CASSEGDRSDTQYF. The CDR3 DNA reads TGTGCCAGCAGTGAAGGGGATCGTTCAGATACGCAGTATTTT.